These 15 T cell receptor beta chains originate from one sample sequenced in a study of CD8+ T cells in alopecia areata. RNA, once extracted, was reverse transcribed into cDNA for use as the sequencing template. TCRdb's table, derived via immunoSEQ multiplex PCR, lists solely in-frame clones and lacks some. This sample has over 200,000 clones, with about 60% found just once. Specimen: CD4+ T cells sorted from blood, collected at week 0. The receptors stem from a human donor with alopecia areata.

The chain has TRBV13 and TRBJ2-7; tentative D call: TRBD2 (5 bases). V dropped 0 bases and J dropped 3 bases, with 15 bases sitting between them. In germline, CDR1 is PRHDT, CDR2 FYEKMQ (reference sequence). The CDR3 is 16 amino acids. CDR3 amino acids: CASSLGLPLRDYEQYF. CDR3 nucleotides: TGTGCCAGCAGCTTAGGCCTCCCCTTGAGGGACTACGAGCAGTACTTC.

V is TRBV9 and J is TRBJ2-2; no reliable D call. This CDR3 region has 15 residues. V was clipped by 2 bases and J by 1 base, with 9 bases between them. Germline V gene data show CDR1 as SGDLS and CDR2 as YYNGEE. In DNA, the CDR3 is TGTGCCAGCAGCGTTCAATCGGAGAACACCGGGGAGCTGTTTTTT. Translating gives CASSVQSENTGELFF.

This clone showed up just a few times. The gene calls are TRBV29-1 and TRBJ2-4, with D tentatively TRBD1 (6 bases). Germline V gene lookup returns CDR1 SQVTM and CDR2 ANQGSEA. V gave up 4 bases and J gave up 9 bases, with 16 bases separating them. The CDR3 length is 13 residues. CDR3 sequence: CSVGLKGVIIQYF. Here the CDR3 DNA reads TGCAGCGTTGGTTTAAAGGGGGTCATCATTCAGTACTTC.

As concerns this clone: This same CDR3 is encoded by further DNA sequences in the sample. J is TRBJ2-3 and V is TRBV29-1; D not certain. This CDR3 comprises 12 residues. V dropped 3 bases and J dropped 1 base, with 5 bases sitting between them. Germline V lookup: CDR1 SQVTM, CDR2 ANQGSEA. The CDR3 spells CSVDRGTDTQYF. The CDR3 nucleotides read TGCAGCGTTGATCGGGGCACAGATACGCAGTATTTT.

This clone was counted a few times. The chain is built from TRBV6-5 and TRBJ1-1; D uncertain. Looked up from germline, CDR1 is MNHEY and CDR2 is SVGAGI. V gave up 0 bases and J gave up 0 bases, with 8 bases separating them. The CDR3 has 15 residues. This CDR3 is CASSYSAAMNTEAFF. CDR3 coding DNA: TGTGCCAGCAGTTACTCGGCAGCCATGAACACTGAAGCTTTCTTT.

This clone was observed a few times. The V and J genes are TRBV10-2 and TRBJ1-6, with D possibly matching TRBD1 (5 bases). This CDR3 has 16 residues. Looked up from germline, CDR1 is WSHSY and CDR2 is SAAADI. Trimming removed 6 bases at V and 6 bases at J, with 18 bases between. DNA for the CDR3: TGCGCCAGCAGCCTAGAACCTGACAGTGGTAATTCACCCCTCCACTTT. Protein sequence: CASSLEPDSGNSPLHF.

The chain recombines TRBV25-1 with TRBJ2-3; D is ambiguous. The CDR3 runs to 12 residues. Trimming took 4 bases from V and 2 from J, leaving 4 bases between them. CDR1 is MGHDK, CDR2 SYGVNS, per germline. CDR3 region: CASSGDTDTQYF. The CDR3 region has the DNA TGTGCCAGCAGTGGGGACACAGATACGCAGTATTTT.

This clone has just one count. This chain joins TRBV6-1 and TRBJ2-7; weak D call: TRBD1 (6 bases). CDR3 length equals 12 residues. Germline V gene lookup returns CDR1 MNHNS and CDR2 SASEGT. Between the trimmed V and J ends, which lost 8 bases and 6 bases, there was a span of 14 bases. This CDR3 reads CASSRQAAEQYF. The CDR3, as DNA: TGTGCCAGCTCCAGACAGGCGGCCGAGCAGTACTTC.

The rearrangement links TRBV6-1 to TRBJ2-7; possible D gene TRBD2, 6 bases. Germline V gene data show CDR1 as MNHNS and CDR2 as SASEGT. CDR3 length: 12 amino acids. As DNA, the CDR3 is TGTGCGGAGGGATCAGCAATCTACGAGCAGTACTTC. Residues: CAEGSAIYEQYF.

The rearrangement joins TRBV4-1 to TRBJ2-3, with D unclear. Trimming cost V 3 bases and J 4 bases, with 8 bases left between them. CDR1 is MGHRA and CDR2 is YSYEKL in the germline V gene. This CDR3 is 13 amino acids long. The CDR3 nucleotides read TGCGCCAGCAGCCATGTTGCATCAGATACGCAGTATTTT. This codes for CASSHVASDTQYF.

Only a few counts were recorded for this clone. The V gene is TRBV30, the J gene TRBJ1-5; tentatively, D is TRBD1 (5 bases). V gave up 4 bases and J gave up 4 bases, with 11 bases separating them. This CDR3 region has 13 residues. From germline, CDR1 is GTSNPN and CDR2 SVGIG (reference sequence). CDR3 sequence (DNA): TGTGCCTGGACCCCTGGGGGGAATCAGCCCCAGCATTTT. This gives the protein CAWTPGGNQPQHF.

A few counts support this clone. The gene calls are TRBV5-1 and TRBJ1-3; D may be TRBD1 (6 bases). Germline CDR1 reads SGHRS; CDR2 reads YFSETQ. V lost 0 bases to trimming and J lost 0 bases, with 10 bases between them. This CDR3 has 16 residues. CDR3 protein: CASSLGLQGSGNTIYF. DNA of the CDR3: TGCGCCAGCAGCTTGGGATTACAGGGCTCTGGAAACACCATATATTTT. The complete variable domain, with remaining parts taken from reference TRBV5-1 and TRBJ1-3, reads KAGVTQTPRYLIKTRGQQVTLSCSPISGHRSVSWYQQTPGQGLQFLFEYFSETQRNKGNFPGRFSGRQFSNSRSEMNVSTLELGDSALYLCASSLGLQGSGNTIYFGEGSWLTVV.

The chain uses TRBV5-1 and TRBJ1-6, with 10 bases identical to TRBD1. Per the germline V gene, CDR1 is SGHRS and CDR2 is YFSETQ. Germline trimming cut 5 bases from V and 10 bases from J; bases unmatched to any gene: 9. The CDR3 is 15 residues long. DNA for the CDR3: TGCGCCAGCAGACTGGACAGGGGGTATGGGTCACCCCTCCACTTT. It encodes CASRLDRGYGSPLHF.

CDR3 amino acids: CASSRDRGSSYTF. As DNA, the CDR3 is TGTGCCAGCAGTAGAGACAGGGGCTCAAGCTACACCTTC. J is TRBJ1-2 and V is TRBV27; 8 bases are a match to TRBD1. The CDR3 sequence is 13 residues long. The ends lost 5 bases at V and 9 bases at J; junction bases unmatched: 8. Germline CDR1 reads MNHEY; CDR2 reads SMNVEV (reference sequence).

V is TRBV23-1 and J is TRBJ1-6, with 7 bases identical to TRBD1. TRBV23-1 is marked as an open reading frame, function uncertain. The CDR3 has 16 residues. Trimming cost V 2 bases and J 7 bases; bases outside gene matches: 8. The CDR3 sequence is CASSQRTDRVNSPLHF. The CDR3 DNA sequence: TGCGCCAGCAGTCAACGTACCGACAGGGTGAATTCACCCCTCCACTTT.